The subject of this entry is one T cell receptor (beta chain). This clone was observed a handful of times. Its antigen remains undetermined. Base quality data are lacking; no much larger clone is found one base away. Taken from cysteine to phenylalanine, the CDR3 has 14 residues. Only the CDR3 DNA is retained, 42 bases long and in frame from the first base. At the junction V is shortened by 0 bases and J by 7 bases, with 12 bases in between. As encoded in the germline V gene, CDR1 is SGDLS while CDR2 is YYNGEE. This sample was taken from a study of blood T cell repertoires in COVID-19 (dated by TCRdb to 2019 to 2021). In the study overall: Samples from collaborators originated in the United States, Italy and Spain and spanned both the acute and convalescent phases of COVID-19. The prospective study material was composed of cDNA or gDNA derived from T cells, B-cell-depleted T cells, or PBMCs. Subjects who had been exposed to COVID-19, were actively infected with it, or had recovered from it provided the deeply sampled blood TCRbeta repertoires that made up the dataset. Nearly every sample came with metadata listing a de-identified subject ID, COVID-19 status, age in years and sex. Where HLA class I and class II types were available, the types were taken from metadata supplied by the sample provider, not from assay-based typing. The repertoires were made available in a free public database intended to serve as a resource for research on the immune response to SARS-CoV-2. The samples were drawn from two sources: the first 160 participants of the ongoing ImmuneRACE study, and 1,254 subjects contributed by 6 global collaborators.

TCRbeta CDR3 regions were amplified from genomic DNA using the immunoSEQ Assay, a bias-controlled multiplex PCR. The authors' analysis ran thus. Within the assay, amplification of reference gene primers was used to estimate how many nucleated cells each sample contained. Sequence reads were collapsed and filtered to measure the absolute abundance of every unique TCRbeta CDR3 rearrangement. Productive Simpson clonality was computed per sample as the square root of Simpson's diversity index over productive rearrangements. This is the immuneACCESS table as TCRdb keeps it, with only in-frame sequences that have V and J called. A part of the clones is gone; compared with another copy, unresolved V genes explain less than half, and the rest is unexplained. For V, J and clone size, that table is used; D and trimming come from the DNA. The sample contains some 350,000 clones, approximately 87% of them found a single time. About 5.2% of the sample goes to the ten largest clones.

The full study reports these points: How much clinical and demographic metadata was included differed by source and by participant, and the metadata was provided uncurated.

Participants in the prospective study were aged roughly 18 to 95 years, lived in about two dozen United States geographic areas, and enrolled through a virtual design. To assign participants to cohorts, the prospective study relied on clinical history that participants themselves reported in a screening survey and a study questionnaire. Recovered participants in ImmuneRACE Cohort 3 were defined by two consecutive negative NP/OP PCR tests, clearance by a healthcare professional, or resolution of symptoms. In the prospective study, mobile phlebotomists collected whole blood, serum and a nasopharyngeal or oropharyngeal swab from each participant. Participants in the prospective study had the option to provide additional blood draws and questionnaires over an approximately 2-month period. Prospective study blood samples were shipped either frozen or at room temperature before DNA extraction.

Source material: PBMCs or T cells enriched from blood (not recorded which). This chain joins TRBV9 to TRBJ2-3, and perhaps TRBD2 as D gene, on 5 matching bases. The receptor was derived from a woman aged 25 to 39 who had recovered from COVID-19. This receptor has the CDR3 CASSVGSSSNTQYF. The DNA sequence is TGTGCCAGCAGCGTAGGGTCTAGCTCAAATACGCAGTATTTT.